The T cell receptor beta chain under discussion was sequenced for a study of graft-versus-host responses after intestinal transplantation. In the study overall: Every one of the recipients received anti-thymocyte globulin induction and afterwards took tacrolimus and steroids for three to four years.

Some clones are missing from TCRdb's copy, which holds only in-frame ones; the method was immunoSEQ multiplex PCR. The repertoire has tens of thousands of clones, roughly 92% of them found once; the top ten carry about 40%. With V trimmed by 4 bases and J by 6 bases, 10 bases remained unmatched. The length of the CDR3 is 15 residues. Germline V gene data show CDR1 as SGDLS and CDR2 as YYNGEE. The chain links TRBV9 to TRBJ2-1; the match to TRBD2 covers 7 bases. The material sequenced was PBMCs, taken about 9 months after intestinal transplant. The TCR comes from a human patient who received an intestinal transplant, so some T cells may come from the graft donor. As DNA, the CDR3 is TGTGCCAGCAGCCCTGGGGCTAGCGGACCCAATGAGCAGTTCTTC. Translation gives CASSPGASGPNEQFF.